The clone carrying this TCR beta chain has at least ten counts. As yet, its antigen is unknown. RNA transcripts were the template for amplifying TCR beta CDR3 regions. With the HTBI primer set, the TCR CDR3 went through a first round of RT-PCR. TCRdb re-derived calls from the multiplex PCR reads in MiXCR, one entry per CDR3 protein. The table lists 310,000 or so distinct CDR3 sequences, over 15% of them singletons. These data belong to a study of T cells in Graves' hyperthyroidism and ophthalmopathy. General study points: Blood samples included most of the expanded thyroid clonotypes exceeding 0.001. By a 13 V-J model, ophthalmopathy was set apart from stable hyperthyroidism. Before onset, ophthalmopathy was predicted by the model a median 6.5 months earlier.

Per the germline V gene, CDR1 is SGHTA and CDR2 is FQGNSA. The CDR3 is made up of 16 amino acids. Trimming removed 2 bases at V and 0 bases at J, with 12 bases between. The PBMCs had their origin in around 10 ml of fresh peripheral blood. The TCR was taken from a woman in her sixties or seventies with Graves' ophthalmopathy. This chain uses TRBV7-2 with TRBJ2-3, with D unresolved. Sequencing was carried out using blood. The CDR3 region has the DNA TGTGCCAGCAGCTTACGAGCTTCGTATAGCACAGATACGCAGTATTTT. This encodes CASSLRASYSTDTQYF. Using reference TRBV7-2 and TRBJ2-3 for the parts outside the CDR3, the full variable domain is GAGVSQSPSNKVTEKGKDVELRCDPISGHTALYWYRQSLGQGLEFLIYFQGNSAPDKSGLPSDRFSAERTGGSVSTLTIQRTQQEDSAVYLCASSLRASYSTDTQYFGPGTRLTVL.